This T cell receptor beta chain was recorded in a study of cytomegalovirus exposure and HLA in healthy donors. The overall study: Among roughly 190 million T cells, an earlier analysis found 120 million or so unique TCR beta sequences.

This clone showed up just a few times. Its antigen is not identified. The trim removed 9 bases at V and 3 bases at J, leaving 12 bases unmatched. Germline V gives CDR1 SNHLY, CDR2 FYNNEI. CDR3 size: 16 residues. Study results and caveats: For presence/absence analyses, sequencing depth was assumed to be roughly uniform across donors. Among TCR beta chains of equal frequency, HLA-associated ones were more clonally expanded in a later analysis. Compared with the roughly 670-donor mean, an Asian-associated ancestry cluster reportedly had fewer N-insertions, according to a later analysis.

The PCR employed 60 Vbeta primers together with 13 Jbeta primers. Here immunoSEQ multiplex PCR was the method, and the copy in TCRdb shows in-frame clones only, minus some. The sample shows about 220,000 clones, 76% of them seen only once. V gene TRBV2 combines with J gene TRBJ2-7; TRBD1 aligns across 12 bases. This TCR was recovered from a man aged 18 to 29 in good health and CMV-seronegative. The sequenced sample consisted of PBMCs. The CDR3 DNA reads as TGTGCCAGTGAAGCACGAGGGACAGGGGGCGACTACGAGCAGTACTTC. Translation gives CASEARGTGGDYEQYF.